This T cell receptor (beta chain) was obtained from a study of cytomegalovirus exposure and HLA in healthy donors. Study-wide results and caveats: Researchers reported that three CMV-associated chains were confirmed in vitro as CMV antigen-specific. Listed as cytomegalovirus-associated were 150 or so TCR beta chains.

Trimming took off 3 bases at V and 0 bases at J, with 6 bases between the two ends. The CDR3 covers 15 residues. The germline V gene encodes CDR1 SGHTA and CDR2 FQGNSA. Clones were sequenced by immunoSEQ multiplex PCR, and TCRdb holds only the in-frame ones, with some missing. The table records approximately 220,000 clones, 75% to 95% of them present only once. As regards this clone: The antigen remains unidentified.

The receptor was derived from a woman younger than 30 in good health and CMV-seronegative. The rearrangement joins TRBV7-2 to TRBJ2-6; no reliable D call. The source material was PBMCs. The CDR3 DNA sequence: TGTGCCAGCAGCTTCACCAGCTCTGGGGCCAACGTCCTGACTTTC. Encoded protein: CASSFTSSGANVLTF.